The clone carrying this T cell receptor (beta chain) was counted once. Its antigen is not known. This sample stems from a study of T cell responses to AZD1222 COVID-19 vaccine. Background on the study: Samples with a second dose at about 4 or about 12 weeks were pooled together.

Study results and limitations: Clonal diversity was possibly underestimated, and white British individuals and females predominated among donors. Receipt of two AZD1222 doses was followed by a rise in Spike-specific TCR breadth and depth. Regions 160-218 and 743-854 dominated among vaccine-associated CD4 TCRs spanning spike.

Libraries were prepared by immunoSEQ multiplex PCR; TCRdb keeps only in-frame clonotypes and omits some of them. The sample has approximately 68,000 clones; around nine tenths are singletons. Germline CDR1 is MNHEY and CDR2 is SVGAGI. Trimming took 6 bases from V and 1 from J, leaving 13 bases between them. This CDR3 is 15 amino acids long. This clonotype was sampled from an adult in good health. J is TRBJ1-3 and V is TRBV6-5, with D maybe TRBD1 (5 bases). Sequenced material: peripheral blood, taken on day 0 of AZD1222 vaccination. The CDR3 spells CASRLPGGSGNTIYF. The CDR3 nucleotides are TGTGCCAGCAGATTACCCGGGGGATCTGGAAACACCATATATTTT.